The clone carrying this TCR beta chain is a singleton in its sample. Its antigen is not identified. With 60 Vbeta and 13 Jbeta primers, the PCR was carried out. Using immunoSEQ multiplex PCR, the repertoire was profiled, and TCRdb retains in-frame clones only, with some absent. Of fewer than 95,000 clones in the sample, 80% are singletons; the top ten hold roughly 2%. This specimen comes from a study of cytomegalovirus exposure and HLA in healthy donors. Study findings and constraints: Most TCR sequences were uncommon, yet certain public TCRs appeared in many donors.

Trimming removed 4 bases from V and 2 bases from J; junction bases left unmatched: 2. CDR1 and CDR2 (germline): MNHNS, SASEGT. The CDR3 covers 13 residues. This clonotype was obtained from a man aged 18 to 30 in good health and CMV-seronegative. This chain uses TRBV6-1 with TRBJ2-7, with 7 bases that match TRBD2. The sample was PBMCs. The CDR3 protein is CASSASGPYEQYF. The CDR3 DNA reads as TGTGCCAGCAGTGCTAGCGGTCCCTACGAGCAGTACTTC.